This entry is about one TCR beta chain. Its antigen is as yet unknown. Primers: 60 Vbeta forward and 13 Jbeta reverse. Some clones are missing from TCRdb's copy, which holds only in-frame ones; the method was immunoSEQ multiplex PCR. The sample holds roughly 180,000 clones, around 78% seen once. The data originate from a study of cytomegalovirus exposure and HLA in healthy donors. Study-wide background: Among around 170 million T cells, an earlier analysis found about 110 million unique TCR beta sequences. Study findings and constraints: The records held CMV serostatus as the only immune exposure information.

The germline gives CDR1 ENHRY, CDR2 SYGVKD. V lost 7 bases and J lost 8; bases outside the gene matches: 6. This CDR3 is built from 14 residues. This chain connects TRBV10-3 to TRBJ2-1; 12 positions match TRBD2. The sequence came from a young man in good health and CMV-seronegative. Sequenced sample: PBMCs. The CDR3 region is CAINQLAGGYEQFF. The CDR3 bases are TGTGCCATCAATCAACTAGCGGGGGGCTATGAGCAGTTCTTC.